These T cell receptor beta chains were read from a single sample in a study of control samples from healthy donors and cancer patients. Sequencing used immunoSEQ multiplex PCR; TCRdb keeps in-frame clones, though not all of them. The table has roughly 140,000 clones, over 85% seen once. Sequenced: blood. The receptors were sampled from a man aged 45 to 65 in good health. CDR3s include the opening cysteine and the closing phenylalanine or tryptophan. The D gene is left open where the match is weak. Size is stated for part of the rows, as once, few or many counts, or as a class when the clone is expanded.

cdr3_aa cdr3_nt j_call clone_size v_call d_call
CSVEGPKGTTDTQYF TGCAGCGTTGAGGGCCCGAAGGGAACAACAGATACGCAGTATTTT TRBJ2-3 - TRBV29-1 -
CATSDLQAGNHEQFF TGTGCCACCAGTGATTTGCAGGCGGGGAACCATGAGCAGTTCTTC TRBJ2-1 - TRBV24-1 -
CASSYWTGGNTIYF TGTGCCAGCAGCTACTGGACAGGTGGAAACACCATATATTTT TRBJ1-3 - TRBV14 TRBD1
CATSDLQGRGSYNEQFF TGTGCCACCAGTGATCTACAGGGTCGTGGCTCCTACAATGAGCAGTTCTTC TRBJ2-1 - TRBV24-1 -
CASSRSDRGRSEKLFF TGTGCCAGCAGCCGATCCGACAGGGGGCGCTCGGAAAAACTGTTTTTT TRBJ1-4 - TRBV28 TRBD1
CASSLGGTSGQETQYF TGTGCCAGCAGCTTAGGAGGGACTAGCGGTCAAGAGACCCAGTACTTC TRBJ2-5 - TRBV7-3 TRBD2
CASSLSASGRTDTQYF TGTGCCAGCAGTTTATCGGCTAGCGGGAGAACAGATACGCAGTATTTT TRBJ2-3 - TRBV28 TRBD2
CASSLAGGLTGELFF TGTGCCAGCAGCCTAGCGGGAGGGCTGACCGGGGAGCTGTTTTTT TRBJ2-2 - TRBV3-1/TRBV3-2 TRBD2
CASSPASSGRAGNEQFF TGTGCCAGCTCACCGGCCAGTAGCGGGAGGGCAGGCAATGAGCAGTTCTTC TRBJ2-1 once TRBV18 TRBD2
CASSFSYEQYF TGTGCCAGCAGCTTTAGCTACGAGCAGTACTTC TRBJ2-7 - TRBV7-9 -
CASSSVAGSSRENIQYF TGTGCCAGTAGTAGTGTAGCGGGATCCAGTAGGGAAAACATTCAGTACTTC TRBJ2-4 once TRBV19 TRBD2
CASRPKAGVHYGYTF TGTGCCAGCAGACCCAAGGCCGGGGTTCACTATGGCTACACCTTC TRBJ1-2 - TRBV7-9 -
CASSLVRDNSPLHF TGTGCCAGCAGCTTAGTCAGGGACAATTCACCCCTCCACTTT TRBJ1-6 - TRBV11-2 -
CASSIDLRQAPNEQFF TGTGCCAGTAGTATAGATCTTAGGCAGGCCCCCAATGAGCAGTTCTTC TRBJ2-1 - TRBV19 -
CASSLSDRGNSPLHF TGTGCCAGCAGTTTATCGGACAGGGGGAATTCACCCCTCCACTTT TRBJ1-6 - TRBV28 TRBD1
CAWSGLDEKLFF TGTGCCTGGAGCGGGTTGGATGAAAAACTGTTTTTT TRBJ1-4 few TRBV30 -
CASSQTTTVRNSPLHF TGTGCCAGCAGCCAAACCACGACAGTTCGGAATTCACCCCTCCACTTT TRBJ1-6 - TRBV3-1/TRBV3-2 -
CASSKAGPDTQYF TGCGCCAGCAGTAAAGCGGGACCAGATACGCAGTATTTT TRBJ2-3 - TRBV5-1 TRBD2
CASSPRGGLAGVNEQFF TGTGCCAGCAGCCCCAGGGGGGGACTAGCGGGAGTCAATGAGCAGTTCTTC TRBJ2-1 - TRBV27 TRBD2
CASSKAGGPTSTDTQYF TGTGCCAGCAGTAAAGCGGGAGGCCCTACTAGCACAGATACGCAGTATTTT TRBJ2-3 - TRBV6-1 TRBD2
CASSFNSPLHF TGTGCCAGCAGCTTTAATTCACCCCTCCACTTT TRBJ1-6 - TRBV3-1/TRBV3-2 -
CASSLGTEQYF TGTGCCAGCAGCTTAGGTACCGAGCAGTACTTC TRBJ2-7 - TRBV11-3 -
CASSGRDSNSYEQYF TGTGCCAGCAGCGGCCGGGACTCCAATTCCTACGAGCAGTACTTC TRBJ2-7 - TRBV7-2 -
CASRWNSGIERETQYF TGCGCCAGCCGCTGGAATAGCGGGATTGAACGAGAGACCCAGTACTTC TRBJ2-5 - TRBV5-1 TRBD2
CASSYPSGRLTDTQYF TGTGCCAGCAGTTACCCCTCAGGGCGGCTCACAGATACGCAGTATTTT TRBJ2-3 - TRBV6-2/TRBV6-3 -
CASYQKGTQYF TGCGCCAGCTATCAAAAAGGGACCCAGTACTTC TRBJ2-5 - TRBV10-1 -
CASSLAPQGGDEKLFF TGTGCCAGCAGCTTGGCCCCACAGGGGGGGGATGAAAAACTGTTTTTT TRBJ1-4 - TRBV5-6 TRBD1
CASSRLAGGRETQYF TGTGCCAGCAGTCGACTAGCGGGAGGTCGGGAGACCCAGTACTTC TRBJ2-5 - TRBV27 TRBD2
CASSESPSGGDEQYF TGCGCCAGCAGTGAGTCCCCTAGCGGTGGCGACGAGCAGTACTTC TRBJ2-7 - TRBV10-2 TRBD2
CAISERLADSYNEQFF TGTGCCATCAGCGAGAGACTAGCGGATTCCTACAATGAGCAGTTCTTC TRBJ2-1 - TRBV10-3 TRBD2
CASSKASSIDTQYF TGTGCCAGCAGCAAAGCGAGTAGCATAGATACGCAGTATTTT TRBJ2-3 - TRBV21-1 -
CASSRGRVKSYEQYF TGTGCCAGCAGCCGCGGGAGGGTTAAATCCTACGAGCAGTACTTC TRBJ2-7 once TRBV6-5 TRBD2
CASSLWGAENEQYF TGTGCCAGCAGTTTATGGGGGGCTGAAAACGAGCAGTACTTC TRBJ2-7 - TRBV28 -
CASSLDYPGYEQYF TGCGCCAGCAGCTTAGACTACCCAGGCTACGAGCAGTACTTC TRBJ2-7 - TRBV5-1 -
CASRGRPSGNTIYF TGTGCCAGCAGAGGGAGACCCTCTGGAAACACCATATATTTT TRBJ1-3 few TRBV28 -
CASSPQSHTYEQYF TGCGCCAGCAGCCCCCAATCCCATACCTACGAGCAGTACTTC TRBJ2-7 - TRBV4-1 -
CASSPVGGAYNSPLHF TGTGCCAGCAGTCCGGTCGGGGGTGCCTATAATTCACCCCTCCACTTT TRBJ1-6 - TRBV6-4 -
CASSPTGDAEETQYF TGCGCCAGCAGCCCGACAGGGGATGCTGAAGAGACCCAGTACTTC TRBJ2-5 once TRBV5-1 TRBD1
CASSIGPIRTLGGEQYF TGTGCCAGTAGTATAGGGCCTATCCGGACCCTAGGAGGCGAGCAGTACTTC TRBJ2-7 - TRBV19 -
CAWSAQAMYGYTF TGTGCCTGGAGTGCCCAGGCTATGTATGGCTACACCTTC TRBJ1-2 - TRBV30 -
CASSLLLAGGTDTQYF TGTGCCAGCAGCTTACTACTAGCGGGAGGCACAGATACGCAGTATTTT TRBJ2-3 - TRBV5-4 TRBD2
CASSSFSGRETQYF TGTGCCAGCAGCTCTTTTTCCGGGAGAGAGACCCAGTACTTC TRBJ2-5 - TRBV7-9 -
CASSGRLAGGFNEQFF TGTGCCAGCAGCGGGAGACTAGCGGGAGGTTTCAATGAGCAGTTCTTC TRBJ2-1 - TRBV9 TRBD2
CASRPSSYNEQFF TGTGCCAGCAGGCCCAGTTCCTACAATGAGCAGTTCTTC TRBJ2-1 - TRBV5-4 -
CASSYYGTGLGTQYF TGCGCCAGCAGCTATTACGGGACAGGGTTAGGGACCCAGTACTTC TRBJ2-5 - TRBV5-1 TRBD1
CASSYSGPTKNTEAFF TGTGCCAGCAGTTACTCAGGCCCAACAAAGAACACTGAAGCTTTCTTT TRBJ1-1 - TRBV6-6 -
CASSLRRRSNQPQHF TGTGCCAGCAGCTTAAGGAGGAGGTCCAATCAGCCCCAGCATTTT TRBJ1-5 few TRBV5-6 -
CASSLAGTTNEKLFF TGTGCCAGCAGCTTAGCAGGGACAACTAATGAAAAACTGTTTTTT TRBJ1-4 - TRBV7-9 -
CASSPPGGYYGYTF TGTGCCAGCAGTCCCCCTGGGGGTTACTATGGCTACACCTTC TRBJ1-2 - TRBV28 -
CASSVQGYQETQYF TGTGCCAGTAGTGTACAGGGCTATCAAGAGACCCAGTACTTC TRBJ2-5 - TRBV19 -
CAISDSQGSTEAFF TGTGCCATCAGTGATTCACAGGGTTCCACTGAAGCTTTCTTT TRBJ1-1 - TRBV10-3 -
CASSYSPVNEQFF TGTGCCAGCAGCTATTCTCCGGTGAATGAGCAGTTCTTC TRBJ2-1 - TRBV12-3/TRBV12-4 -
CASTFSPPGREAFF TGTGCCAGCACCTTCTCCCCCCCAGGTAGAGAAGCTTTCTTT TRBJ1-1 - TRBV13 -
CASSRPGTEYGYTF TGTGCCAGCAGTCGACCCGGGACAGAGTATGGCTACACCTTC TRBJ1-2 - TRBV6-6 TRBD1
CAWSVKGGRAEAFF TGTGCCTGGAGTGTAAAGGGGGGGAGGGCTGAAGCTTTCTTT TRBJ1-1 - TRBV30 -
CASSSTGTGFRSSYNEQFF TGTGCCAGCAGCTCCACCGGGACAGGTTTTCGAAGCTCCTACAATGAGCAGTTCTTC TRBJ2-1 - TRBV6-6 TRBD1
CASSSAGTGGWSGNTIYF TGTGCCAGCAGTTCCGCCGGGACAGGGGGTTGGTCTGGAAACACCATATATTTT TRBJ1-3 - TRBV28 TRBD1